This entry describes one T cell receptor beta chain. Its antigen remains unknown. These data are taken from a study of CD8 T cells in ankylosing spondylitis. Study observations and caveats: Disease-linked clones, CD8+, were relatively rare in peripheral blood. Before this, some motif variants had been reported in reactive arthritis synovial fluid and blood. Ankylosing spondylitis blood appeared to be characterized by a TCR beta motif of eight or nine highly homologous variants. It was reported that disease-linked clones were significantly enriched in matched ankylosing spondylitis synovial fluid.

A quantitative 5'-RACE method, one with molecular barcodes, was used to make TCR beta libraries. TCRdb passed the 5' RACE reads through MiXCR, listing each CDR3 protein once. The sample holds hundreds of thousands of distinct CDR3 sequences; approximately 26% are singletons and the top ten take under 0.9%. The V gene end was trimmed by 6 bases and the J gene end by 8 bases; junction bases not matched to a gene: 11. Germline values: CDR1 SGHRS, CDR2 YFSETQ. The CDR3 loop spans 14 amino acids. This clonotype originated in a male donor with ankylosing spondylitis. The gene calls are TRBV5-1 and TRBJ2-1, with TRBD2 matching 7 bases. Sequencing was performed on blood, either unsorted or a sorted T cell fraction (not recorded which). CDR3 bases: TGCGCCAGCAAGGATCCTAGCGGAGGTTATGAGCAGTTCTTC. This translates into CASKDPSGGYEQFF.